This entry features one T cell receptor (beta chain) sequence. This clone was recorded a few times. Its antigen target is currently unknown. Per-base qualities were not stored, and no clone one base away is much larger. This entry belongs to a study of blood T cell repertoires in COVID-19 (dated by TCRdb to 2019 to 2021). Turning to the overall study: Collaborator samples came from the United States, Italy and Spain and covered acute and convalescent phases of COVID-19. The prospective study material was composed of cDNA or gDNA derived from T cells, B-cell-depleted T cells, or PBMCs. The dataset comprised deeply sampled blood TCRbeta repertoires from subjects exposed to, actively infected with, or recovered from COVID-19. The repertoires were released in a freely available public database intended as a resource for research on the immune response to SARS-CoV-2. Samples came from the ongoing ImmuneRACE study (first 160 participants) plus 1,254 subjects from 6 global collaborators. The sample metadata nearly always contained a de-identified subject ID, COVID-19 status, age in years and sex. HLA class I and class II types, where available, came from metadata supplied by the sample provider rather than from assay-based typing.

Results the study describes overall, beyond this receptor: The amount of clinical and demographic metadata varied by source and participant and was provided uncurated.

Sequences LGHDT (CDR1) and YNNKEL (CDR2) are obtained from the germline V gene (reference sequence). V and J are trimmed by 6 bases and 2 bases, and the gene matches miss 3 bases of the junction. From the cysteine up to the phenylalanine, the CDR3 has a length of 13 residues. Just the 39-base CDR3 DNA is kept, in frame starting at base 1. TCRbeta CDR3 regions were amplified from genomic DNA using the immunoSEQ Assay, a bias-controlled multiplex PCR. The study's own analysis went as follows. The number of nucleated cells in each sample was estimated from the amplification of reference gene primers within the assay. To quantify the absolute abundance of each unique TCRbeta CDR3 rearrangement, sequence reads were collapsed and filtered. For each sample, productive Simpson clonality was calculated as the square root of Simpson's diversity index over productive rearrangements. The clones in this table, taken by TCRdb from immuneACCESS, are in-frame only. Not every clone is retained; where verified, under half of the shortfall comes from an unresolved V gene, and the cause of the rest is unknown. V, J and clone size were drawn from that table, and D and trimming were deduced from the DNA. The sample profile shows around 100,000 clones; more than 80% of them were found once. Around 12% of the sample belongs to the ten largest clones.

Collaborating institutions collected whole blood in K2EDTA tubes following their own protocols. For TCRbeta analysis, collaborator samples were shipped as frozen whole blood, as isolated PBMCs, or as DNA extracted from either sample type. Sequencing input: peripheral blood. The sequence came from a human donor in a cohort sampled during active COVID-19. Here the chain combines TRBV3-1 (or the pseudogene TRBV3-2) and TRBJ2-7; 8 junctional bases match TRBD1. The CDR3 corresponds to CASSFRGPYEQYF. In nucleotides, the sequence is TGTGCCAGCAGTTTCAGGGGGCCCTACGAGCAGTACTTC.